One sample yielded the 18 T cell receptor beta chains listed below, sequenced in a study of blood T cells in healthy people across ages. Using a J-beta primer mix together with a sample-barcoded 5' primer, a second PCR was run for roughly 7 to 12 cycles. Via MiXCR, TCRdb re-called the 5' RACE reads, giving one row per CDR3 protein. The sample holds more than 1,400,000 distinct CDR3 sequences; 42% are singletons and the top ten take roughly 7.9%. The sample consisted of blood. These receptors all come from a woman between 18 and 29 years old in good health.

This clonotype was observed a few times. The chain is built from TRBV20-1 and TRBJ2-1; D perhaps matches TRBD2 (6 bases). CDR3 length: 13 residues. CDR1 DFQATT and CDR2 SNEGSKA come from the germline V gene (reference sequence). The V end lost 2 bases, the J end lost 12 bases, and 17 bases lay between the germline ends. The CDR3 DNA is TGCAGTGCTAGACAAATGACCCTTAGCGGGCAGTTCTTC. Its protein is CSARQMTLSGQFF.

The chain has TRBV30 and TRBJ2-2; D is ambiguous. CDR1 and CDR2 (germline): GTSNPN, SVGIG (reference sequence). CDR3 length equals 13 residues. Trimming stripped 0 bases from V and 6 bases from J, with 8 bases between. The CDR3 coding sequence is TGTGCCTGGAGTGTACTCCCTTCCGGGGAGCTGTTTTTT. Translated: CAWSVLPSGELFF.

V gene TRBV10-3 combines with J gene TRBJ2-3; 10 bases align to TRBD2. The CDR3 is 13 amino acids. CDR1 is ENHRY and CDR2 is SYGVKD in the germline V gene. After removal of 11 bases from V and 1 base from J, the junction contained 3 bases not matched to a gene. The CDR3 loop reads CAASGGRTDTQYF. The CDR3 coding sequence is TGTGCCGCTAGCGGGGGCCGCACAGATACGCAGTATTTT.

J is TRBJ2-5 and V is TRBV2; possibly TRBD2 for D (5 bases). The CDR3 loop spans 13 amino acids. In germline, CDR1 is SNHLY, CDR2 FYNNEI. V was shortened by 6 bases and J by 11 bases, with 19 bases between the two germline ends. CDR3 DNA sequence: TGTGCCAGCAGGCCTAGGACTTACAATGAGCAGTACTTC. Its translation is CASRPRTYNEQYF.

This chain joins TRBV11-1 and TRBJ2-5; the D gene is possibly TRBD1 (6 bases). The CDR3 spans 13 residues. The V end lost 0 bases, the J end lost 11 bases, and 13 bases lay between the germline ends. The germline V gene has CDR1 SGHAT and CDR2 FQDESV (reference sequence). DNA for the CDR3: TGTGCCAGCAGCTTAGCGGAACAGGGTCGACAGTACTTC. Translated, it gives CASSLAEQGRQYF.

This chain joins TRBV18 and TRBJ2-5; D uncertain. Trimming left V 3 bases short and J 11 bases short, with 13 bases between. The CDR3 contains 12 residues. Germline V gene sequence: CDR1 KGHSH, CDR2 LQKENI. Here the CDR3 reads CASSPQEKEQYF. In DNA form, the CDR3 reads TGTGCCAGCTCACCGCAGGAGAAGGAGCAGTACTTC.

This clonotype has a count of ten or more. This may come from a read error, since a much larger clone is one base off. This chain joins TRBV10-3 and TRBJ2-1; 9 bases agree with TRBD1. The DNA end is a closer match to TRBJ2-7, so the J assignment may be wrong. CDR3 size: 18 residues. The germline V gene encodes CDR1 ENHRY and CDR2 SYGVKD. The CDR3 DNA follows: TGTGCCATCAGTGAGACCCTCCGGCCGGGACAGGGCGACAATGAGCAGTACTTC. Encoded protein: CAISETLRPGQGDNEQYF.

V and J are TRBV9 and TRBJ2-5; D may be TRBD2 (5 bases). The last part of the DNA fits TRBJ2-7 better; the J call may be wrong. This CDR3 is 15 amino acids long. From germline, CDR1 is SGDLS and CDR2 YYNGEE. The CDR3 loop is CASSQSGSAKGEQYF. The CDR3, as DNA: TGTGCCAGCAGCCAATCGGGGTCGGCTAAGGGCGAGCAGTACTTC.

CDR3 protein: CAIRGDYIDNEQFF. The CDR3 DNA is TGTGCCATCAGGGGGGACTATATCGACAATGAGCAGTTCTTC. V is TRBV10-3 and J is TRBJ2-1; the match to TRBD2 covers 7 bases. Germline-derived CDR1 and CDR2 are ENHRY and SYGVKD. CDR3 size: 14 residues. With 6 bases clipped from V and 5 bases from J, the junction kept 7 bases outside the gene matches.

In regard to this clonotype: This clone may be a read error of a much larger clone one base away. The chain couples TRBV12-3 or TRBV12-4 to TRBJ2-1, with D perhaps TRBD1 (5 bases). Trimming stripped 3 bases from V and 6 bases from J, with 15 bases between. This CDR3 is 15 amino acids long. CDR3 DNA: TGTGCCAGCAGTTTTGACCAGGGCAAACTCAATGAGCAGTTCTTC. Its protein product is CASSFDQGKLNEQFF.

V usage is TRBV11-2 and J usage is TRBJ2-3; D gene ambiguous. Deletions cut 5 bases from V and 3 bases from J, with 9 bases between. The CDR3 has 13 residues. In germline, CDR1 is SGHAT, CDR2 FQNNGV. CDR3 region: CASSAIVTDTQYF. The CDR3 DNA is TGTGCCAGCAGCGCGATAGTAACAGATACGCAGTATTTT.

CDR3 region: CASSQQGPREGYTF. The CDR3, as DNA: TGTGCCAGCAGCCAACAGGGGCCTCGGGAGGGCTACACCTTC. This chain joins TRBV6-6 and TRBJ1-2; 7 bases match TRBD1. Germline V lookup: CDR1 MNHNY, CDR2 SVGAGI (reference sequence). The CDR3 loop spans 14 amino acids. Trimming removed 6 bases from V and 8 bases from J; junction bases left unmatched: 12.

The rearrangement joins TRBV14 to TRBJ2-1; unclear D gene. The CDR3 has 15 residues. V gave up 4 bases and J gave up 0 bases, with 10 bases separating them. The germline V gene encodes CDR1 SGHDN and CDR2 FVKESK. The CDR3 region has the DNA TGTGCCAGCAGCCCTTTGAAGGCCTCCTACAATGAGCAGTTCTTC. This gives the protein CASSPLKASYNEQFF.

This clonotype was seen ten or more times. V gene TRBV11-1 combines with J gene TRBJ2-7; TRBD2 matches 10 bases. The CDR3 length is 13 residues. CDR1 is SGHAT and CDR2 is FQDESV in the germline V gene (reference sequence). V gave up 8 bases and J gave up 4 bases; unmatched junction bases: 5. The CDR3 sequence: CASRTSGGYEQYF. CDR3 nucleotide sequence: TGTGCCAGCCGGACTAGCGGCGGTTACGAGCAGTACTTC.

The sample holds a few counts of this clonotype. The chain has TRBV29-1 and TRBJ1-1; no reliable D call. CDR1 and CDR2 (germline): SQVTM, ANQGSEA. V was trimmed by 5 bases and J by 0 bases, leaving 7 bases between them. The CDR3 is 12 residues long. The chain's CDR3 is CSVRYMNTEAFF. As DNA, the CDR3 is TGCAGCGTTCGGTACATGAACACTGAAGCTTTCTTT.

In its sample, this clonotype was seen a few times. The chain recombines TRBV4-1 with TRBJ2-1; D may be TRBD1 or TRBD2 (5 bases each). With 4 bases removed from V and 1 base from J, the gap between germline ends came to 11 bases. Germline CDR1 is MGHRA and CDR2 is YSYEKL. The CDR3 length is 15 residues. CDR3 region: CASSRNGGSYNEQFF. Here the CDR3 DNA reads TGCGCCAGCAGCCGAAATGGGGGATCCTACAATGAGCAGTTCTTC.

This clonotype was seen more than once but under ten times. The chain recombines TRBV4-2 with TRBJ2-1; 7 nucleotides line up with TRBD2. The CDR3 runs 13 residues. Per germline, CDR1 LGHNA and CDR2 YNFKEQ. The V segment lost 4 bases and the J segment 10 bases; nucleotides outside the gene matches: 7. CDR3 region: CASSRTGGDEQFF. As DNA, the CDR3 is TGTGCCAGCAGCCGAACGGGAGGCGACGAGCAGTTCTTC.

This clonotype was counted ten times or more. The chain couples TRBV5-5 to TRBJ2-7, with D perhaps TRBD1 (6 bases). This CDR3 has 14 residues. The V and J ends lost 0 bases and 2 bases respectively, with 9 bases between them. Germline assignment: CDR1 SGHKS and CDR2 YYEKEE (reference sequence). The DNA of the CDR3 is TGTGCCAGCAGCTTGGGACAGGCAGCCTACGAGCAGTACTTC. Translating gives CASSLGQAAYEQYF.